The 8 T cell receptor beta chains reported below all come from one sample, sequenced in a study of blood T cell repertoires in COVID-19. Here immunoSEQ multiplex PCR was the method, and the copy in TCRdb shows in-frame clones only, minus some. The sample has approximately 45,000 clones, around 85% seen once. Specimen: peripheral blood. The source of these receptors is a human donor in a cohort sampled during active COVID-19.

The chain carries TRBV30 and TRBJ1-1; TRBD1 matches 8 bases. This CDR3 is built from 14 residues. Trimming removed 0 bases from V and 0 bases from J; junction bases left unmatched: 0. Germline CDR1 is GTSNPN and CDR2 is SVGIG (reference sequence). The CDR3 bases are TGTGCCTGGAGTGTGGGACAGGTGAACACTGAAGCTTTCTTT. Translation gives CAWSVGQVNTEAFF.

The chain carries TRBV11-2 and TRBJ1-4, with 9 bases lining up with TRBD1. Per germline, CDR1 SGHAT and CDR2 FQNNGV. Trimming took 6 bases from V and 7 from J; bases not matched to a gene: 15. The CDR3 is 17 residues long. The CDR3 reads CASSRRDRDPGGEKLFF. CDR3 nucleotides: TGTGCCAGCAGTCGCCGGGACAGGGATCCCGGGGGTGAAAAACTGTTTTTT.

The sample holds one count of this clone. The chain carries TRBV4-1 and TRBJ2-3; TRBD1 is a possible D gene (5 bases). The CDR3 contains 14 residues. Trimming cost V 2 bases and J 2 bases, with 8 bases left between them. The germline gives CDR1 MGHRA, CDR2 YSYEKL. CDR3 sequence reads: CASSQNRFTDTQYF. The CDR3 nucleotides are TGCGCCAGCAGCCAAAACAGGTTCACAGATACGCAGTATTTT.

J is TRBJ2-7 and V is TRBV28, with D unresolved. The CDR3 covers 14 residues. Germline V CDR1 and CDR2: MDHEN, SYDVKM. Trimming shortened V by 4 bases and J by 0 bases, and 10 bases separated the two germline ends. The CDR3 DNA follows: TGTGCCAGCAGTTCTCCTCCGGTCTCCTACGAGCAGTACTTC. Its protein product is CASSSPPVSYEQYF. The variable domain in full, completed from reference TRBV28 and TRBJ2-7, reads DVKVTQSSRYLVKRTGEKVFLECVQDMDHENMFWYRQDPGLGLRLIYFSYDVKMKEKGDIPEGYSVSREKKERFSLILESASTNQTSMYLCASSSPPVSYEQYFGPGTRLTVT.

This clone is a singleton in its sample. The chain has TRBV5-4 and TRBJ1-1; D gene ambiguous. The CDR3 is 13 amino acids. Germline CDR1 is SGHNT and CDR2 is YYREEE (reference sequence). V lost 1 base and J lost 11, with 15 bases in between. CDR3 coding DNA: TGTGCCAGCAGCTTGTCCGGGTCCCGAGGGGCTTTCTTT. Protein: CASSLSGSRGAFF.

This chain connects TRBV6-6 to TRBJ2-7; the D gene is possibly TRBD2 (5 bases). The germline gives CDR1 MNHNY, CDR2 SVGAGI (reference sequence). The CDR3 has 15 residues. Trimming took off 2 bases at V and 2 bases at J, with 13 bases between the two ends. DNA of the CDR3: TGTGCCAGCAGTTACATGGGGAGAGGAACCTACGAGCAGTACTTC. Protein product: CASSYMGRGTYEQYF.

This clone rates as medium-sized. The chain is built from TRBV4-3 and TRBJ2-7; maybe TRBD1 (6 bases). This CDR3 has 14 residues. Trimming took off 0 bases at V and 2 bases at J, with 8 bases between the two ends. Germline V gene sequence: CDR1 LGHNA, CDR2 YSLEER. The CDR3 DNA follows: TGCGCCAGCAGCCAAGAGGACAGTACCTACGAGCAGTACTTC. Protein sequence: CASSQEDSTYEQYF.

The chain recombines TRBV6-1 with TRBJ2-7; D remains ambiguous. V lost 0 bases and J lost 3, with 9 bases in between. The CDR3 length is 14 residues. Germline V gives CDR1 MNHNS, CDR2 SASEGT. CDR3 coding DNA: TGTGCCAGCAGTGAAGCGGCGGATCTCTACGAGCAGTACTTC. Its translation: CASSEAADLYEQYF.